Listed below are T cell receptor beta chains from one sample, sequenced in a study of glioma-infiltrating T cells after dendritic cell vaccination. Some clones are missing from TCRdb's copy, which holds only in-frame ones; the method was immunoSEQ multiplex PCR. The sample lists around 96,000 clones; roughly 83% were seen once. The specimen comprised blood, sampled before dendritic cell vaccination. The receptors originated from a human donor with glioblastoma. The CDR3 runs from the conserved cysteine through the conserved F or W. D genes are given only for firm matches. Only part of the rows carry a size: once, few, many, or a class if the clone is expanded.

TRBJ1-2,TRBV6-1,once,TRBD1,CASSGTLDRGRSLNGYTF,TGTGCCAGCAGTGGAACTTTGGACAGGGGGCGCAGTCTGAATGGCTACACCTTC
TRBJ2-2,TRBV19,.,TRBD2,CASSMEGLAVANTGELFF,TGTGCCAGTAGTATGGAGGGACTAGCTGTCGCGAACACCGGGGAGCTGTTTTTT
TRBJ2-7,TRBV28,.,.,CASSLRGEQYF,TGTGCCAGCAGTTTGCGTGGCGAGCAGTACTTC
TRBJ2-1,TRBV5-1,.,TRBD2,CASSLQTSSVNEQFF,TGCGCCAGCAGCTTGCAGACTAGCTCTGTAAATGAGCAGTTCTTC
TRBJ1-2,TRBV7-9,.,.,CASSPYVGEDGYTF,TGTGCCAGCAGCCCATATGTCGGGGAGGATGGCTACACCTTC
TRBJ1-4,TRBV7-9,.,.,CASSTREKLFF,TGTGCCAGCAGCACAAGAGAAAAACTGTTTTTT
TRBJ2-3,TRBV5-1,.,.,CASSLGGGARTDTQYF,TGCGCCAGCAGCTTGGGAGGGGGAGCGAGGACAGATACGCAGTATTTT
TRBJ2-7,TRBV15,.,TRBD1,CATSRDLGTGNEQYF,TGTGCCACCAGCAGAGATCTTGGGACAGGGAACGAGCAGTACTTC
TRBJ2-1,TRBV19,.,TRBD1,CASSTDGQGSYNEQFF,TGTGCCAGTAGTACGGATGGACAGGGGTCCTACAATGAGCAGTTCTTC
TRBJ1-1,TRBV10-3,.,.,CATTGWSGAFF,TGTGCCACCACAGGGTGGTCGGGGGCTTTCTTT
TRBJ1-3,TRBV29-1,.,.,CSVLGRGSGNTIYF,TGCAGCGTTTTAGGGAGAGGCTCTGGAAACACCATATATTTT
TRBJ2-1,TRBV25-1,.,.,CASSEAGIFSNEQFF,TGTGCCAGCAGTGAAGCGGGTATTTTCTCCAATGAGCAGTTCTTC
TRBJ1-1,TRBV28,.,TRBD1,CASSLPGGSRAFF,TGTGCCAGCAGTTTACCAGGGGGGTCAAGAGCTTTCTTT
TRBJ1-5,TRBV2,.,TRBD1,CASSRDRGNQPQHF,TGTGCCAGCAGTCGCGACAGGGGCAATCAGCCCCAGCATTTT
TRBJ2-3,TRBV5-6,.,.,CASSLEIAFTDTQYF,TGTGCCAGCAGCTTGGAGATAGCGTTCACAGATACGCAGTATTTT
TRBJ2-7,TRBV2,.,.,CASREQGYEQYF,TGTGCCAGCAGGGAACAGGGCTACGAGCAGTACTTC
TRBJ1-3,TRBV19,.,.,CASSIRGRGSGNTIYF,TGTGCCAGTAGTATACGAGGACGGGGATCTGGAAACACCATATATTTT
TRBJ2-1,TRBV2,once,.,CASRPDGGSVQQFF,TGTGCCAGCAGGCCCGACGGCGGGTCTGTTCAACAGTTCTTC
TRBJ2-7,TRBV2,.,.,CASTRDLAYEQYF,TGTGCCAGCACCCGGGACTTAGCCTACGAGCAGTACTTC
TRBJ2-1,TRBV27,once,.,CASSTRTGPHEQFF,TGTGCCAGCAGTACCCGGACTGGTCCCCATGAGCAGTTCTTC
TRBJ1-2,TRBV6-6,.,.,CASREQVVDGYTF,TGTGCCAGCAGAGAACAGGTTGTTGATGGCTACACCTTC
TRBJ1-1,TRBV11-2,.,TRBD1,CASRQTGVSGEAFF,TGTGCCAGCAGACAAACAGGGGTGTCGGGGGAAGCTTTCTTT
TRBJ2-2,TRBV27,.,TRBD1,CASLKPSNRGRSTGELFF,TGTGCCAGCCTCAAACCCTCGAACAGGGGGCGGTCCACCGGGGAGCTGTTTTTT
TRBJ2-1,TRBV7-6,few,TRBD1,CASSLGQGLDRNEQFF,TGTGCCAGCAGCTTAGGACAGGGGCTGGACCGCAATGAGCAGTTCTTC
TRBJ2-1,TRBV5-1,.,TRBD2,CASSFSGGDYNEQFF,TGCGCCAGCAGCTTTAGCGGGGGAGATTACAATGAGCAGTTCTTC
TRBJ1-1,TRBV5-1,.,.,CASSSTGALGMNTEAFF,TGCGCCAGCAGCTCAACAGGTGCTTTAGGTATGAACACTGAAGCTTTCTTT
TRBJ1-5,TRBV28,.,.,CASKISGNQPQHF,TGTGCCAGCAAGATTTCAGGGAATCAGCCCCAGCATTTT
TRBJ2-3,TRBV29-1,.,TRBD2,CSVTGTSGTDTQYF,TGCAGCGTGACCGGGACTAGCGGCACAGATACGCAGTATTTT
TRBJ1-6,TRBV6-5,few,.,CASSVEGLDFSPLHF,TGTGCCAGCAGTGTGGAGGGGTTGGATTTTTCACCCCTCCACTTT
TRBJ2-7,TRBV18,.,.,CASSPGPRIEQYF,TGTGCCAGCTCACCGGGCCCTCGTATCGAGCAGTACTTC
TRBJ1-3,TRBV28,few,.,CASSRYFGNTIYF,TGTGCCAGCAGTCGGTATTTCGGAAACACCATATATTTT
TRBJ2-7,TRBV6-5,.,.,CASFSENLNYEQYF,TGTGCCAGCTTTAGCGAGAACCTTAACTACGAGCAGTACTTC
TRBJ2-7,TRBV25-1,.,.,CATQNLSSYEQYF,TGTGCCACCCAGAATCTTTCCTCCTACGAGCAGTACTTC
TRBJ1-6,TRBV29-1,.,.,CSVVWGGLGSQFNSPLHF,TGCAGCGTTGTTTGGGGGGGTTTGGGGAGTCAATTCAATTCACCCCTCCACTTT
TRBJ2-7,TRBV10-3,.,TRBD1,CAISESWRQGDEQYF,TGTGCCATCAGTGAGTCCTGGAGACAGGGCGACGAGCAGTACTTC
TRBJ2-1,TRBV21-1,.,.,CASSQPGLANDNEQFF,TGTGCCAGCAGCCAGCCGGGACTAGCGAACGACAATGAGCAGTTCTTC
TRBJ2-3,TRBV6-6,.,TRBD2,CATRGRSTDTQYF,TGTGCCACTCGCGGGAGAAGCACAGATACGCAGTATTTT
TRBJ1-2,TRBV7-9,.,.,CASSHSGSNYGYTF,TGTGCCAGCAGCCACTCCGGGAGCAACTATGGCTACACCTTC
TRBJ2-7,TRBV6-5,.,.,CASSRGQLYEQYF,TGTGCCAGCAGCAGAGGACAGCTCTACGAGCAGTACTTC
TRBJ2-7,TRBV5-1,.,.,CASSLVGGGAPLYNEQYF,TGCGCCAGCAGCTTGGTGGGCGGCGGGGCGCCCCTCTACAACGAGCAGTACTTC
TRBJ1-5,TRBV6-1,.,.,CASRATSGPPQHF,TGTGCCAGCAGAGCCACCAGCGGCCCGCCCCAGCATTTT
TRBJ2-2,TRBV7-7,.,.,CASSLVAGANTGELFF,TGTGCTAGCAGCTTAGTGGCCGGGGCGAACACCGGGGAGCTGTTTTTT
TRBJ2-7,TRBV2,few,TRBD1,CASSEGLGGPYEQYF,TGTGCCAGCAGTGAAGGTCTAGGGGGCCCCTACGAGCAGTACTTC
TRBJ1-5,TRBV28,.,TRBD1,CASSLGDRAVKPQHF,TGTGCCAGCAGTTTGGGGGACAGGGCAGTTAAGCCCCAGCATTTT
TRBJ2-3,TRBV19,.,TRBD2,CASSMAGVGGDTQYF,TGTGCCAGTAGTATGGCGGGGGTTGGAGGAGATACGCAGTATTTT
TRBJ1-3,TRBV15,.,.,CATSRATTGGNTIYF,TGTGCCACCAGCAGAGCCACAACAGGTGGAAACACCATATATTTT
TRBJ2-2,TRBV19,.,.,CASSIGTLHFTGELFF,TGTGCCAGTAGTATCGGGACACTCCACTTCACCGGGGAGCTGTTTTTT
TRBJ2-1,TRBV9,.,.,CASSVWQGSDNEQFF,TGTGCCAGCAGCGTGTGGCAGGGGTCTGACAATGAGCAGTTCTTC
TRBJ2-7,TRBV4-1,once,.,CASSPGTFGKSYEQYF,TGCGCCAGCAGCCCAGGCACCTTCGGAAAGTCCTACGAGCAGTACTTC
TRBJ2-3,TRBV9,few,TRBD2,CASSVVGLAGGRDTQYF,TGTGCCAGCAGCGTAGTGGGACTAGCGGGGGGTAGAGATACGCAGTATTTT
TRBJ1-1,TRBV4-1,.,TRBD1,CASSLRAGGIGWTEAFF,TGCGCCAGCAGCCTCCGGGCAGGGGGCATCGGGTGGACTGAAGCTTTCTTT
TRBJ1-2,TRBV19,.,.,CASSIAVVYARNYGYTF,TGTGCCAGTAGTATCGCGGTCGTGTACGCCCGTAACTATGGCTACACCTTC
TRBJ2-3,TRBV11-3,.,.,CASSQSPSPSTDTQYF,TGTGCCAGCAGTCAGTCCCCCTCACCTAGCACAGATACGCAGTATTTT
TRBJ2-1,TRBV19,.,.,CASSTSRTSNEQFF,TGTGCCAGTAGTACCTCCCGCACTAGCAATGAGCAGTTCTTC
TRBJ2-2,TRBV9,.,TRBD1,CASSPRTGTGELFF,TGTGCCAGCAGCCCCCGGACAGGGACCGGGGAGCTGTTTTTT
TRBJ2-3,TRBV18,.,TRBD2,CASSTSGSADTQYF,TGTGCCAGCTCAACTAGCGGGAGCGCAGATACGCAGTATTTT
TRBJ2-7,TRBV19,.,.,CASRGGRYEQYF,TGTGCCAGTAGGGGGGGACGGTACGAGCAGTACTTC
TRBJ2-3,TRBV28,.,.,CASSLVGGGVGTQYF,TGTGCCAGCAGTTTGGTTGGCGGAGGAGTTGGTACGCAGTATTTT
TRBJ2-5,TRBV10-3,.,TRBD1,CAIRGQGAGQETQYF,TGTGCCATCAGAGGGCAGGGGGCGGGCCAAGAGACCCAGTACTTC